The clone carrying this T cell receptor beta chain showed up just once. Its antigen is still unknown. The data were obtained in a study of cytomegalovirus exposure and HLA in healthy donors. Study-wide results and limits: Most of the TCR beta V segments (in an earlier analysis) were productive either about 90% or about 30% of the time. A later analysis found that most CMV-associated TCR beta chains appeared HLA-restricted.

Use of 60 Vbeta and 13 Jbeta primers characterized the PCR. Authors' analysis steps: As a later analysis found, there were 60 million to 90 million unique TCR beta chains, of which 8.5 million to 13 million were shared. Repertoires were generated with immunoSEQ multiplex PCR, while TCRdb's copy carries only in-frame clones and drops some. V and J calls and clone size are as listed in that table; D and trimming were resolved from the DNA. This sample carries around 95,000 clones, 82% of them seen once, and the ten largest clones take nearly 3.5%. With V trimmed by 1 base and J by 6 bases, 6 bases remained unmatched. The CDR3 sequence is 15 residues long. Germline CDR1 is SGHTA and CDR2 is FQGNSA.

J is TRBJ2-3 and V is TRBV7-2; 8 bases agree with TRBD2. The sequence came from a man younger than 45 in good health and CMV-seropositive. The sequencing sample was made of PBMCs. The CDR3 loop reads CASSLDGGRSDTQYF. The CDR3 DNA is TGTGCCAGCAGCTTAGATGGCGGGAGGAGCGATACGCAGTATTTT.